These T cell receptor beta chains were read from a single sample in a study of T cells in Graves' hyperthyroidism and ophthalmopathy. TCRdb ran MiXCR on the multiplex PCR reads and lists one entry per CDR3 protein. The table includes over 450,000 distinct CDR3 sequences, about an eighth detected once. The specimen sequenced was blood. Every receptor here comes from a woman aged 18-35 years with Graves' hyperthyroidism. CDR3s include the opening cysteine and the closing phenylalanine or tryptophan. The D gene is left open where the match is weak. Clone size appears in some rows only: once, few, many, or a class for an expanded clone.

TRBJ1-5 | TRBV12-3/TRBV12-4 | many | TRBD1 | TGTGCCAGCAGCACACAGGGGTTTGGGAATCAGCCCCAGCATTTT | CASSTQGFGNQPQHF
TRBJ1-5 | TRBV3-1 | many | . | TGTGCCAGCAGCCTGACAGATACTAATCAGCCCCAGCATTTT | CASSLTDTNQPQHF
TRBJ2-6 | TRBV2 | many | TRBD1 | TGTGCCAGCAGGGACAGGGGTGGGGCCAACGTCCTGACTTTC | CASRDRGGANVLTF
TRBJ2-3 | TRBV12-3/TRBV12-4 | few | . | TGTGCCAGCGGTCCTCGCACAGATACGCAGTATTTT | CASGPRTDTQYF
TRBJ2-2 | TRBV5-1 | . | . | TGCGCCAGCAGTCAGGATTACACCGGGGAGCTGTTTTTT | CASSQDYTGELFF
TRBJ1-5 | TRBV12-5 | . | . | TGTGCTAGTGGTTTGGTGGTAGGGGGAGGTCAGCCCCAGCATTTT | CASGLVVGGGQPQHF
TRBJ2-3 | TRBV19 | . | . | TGTGCCAGTGATGGGGCCAGAGGGGGAGATACGCAGTATTTT | CASDGARGGDTQYF
TRBJ1-2 | TRBV12-5 | many | . | TGTGCTAGTGGTTTGGCACAGAAGAGAACTATGGCTACGAGATATGGCTACACCTTC | CASGLAQKRTMATRYGYTF
TRBJ2-3 | TRBV5-1 | . | . | TGTGCCAGCAGCTCGGGACACGGAGACGCCTTTAGCACAGATACGCAGTATTTT | CASSSGHGDAFSTDTQYF
TRBJ2-5 | TRBV12-3/TRBV12-4 | many | . | TGTGCCAGCTCTAGGGGCGGGATTGGGGAGACCCAGTACTTC | CASSRGGIGETQYF
TRBJ2-1 | TRBV5-6 | many | TRBD2 | TGTGCCAGCAGGGCGGGAGGGCCGTTGAACTCCTACAATGAGCAGTTCTTC | CASRAGGPLNSYNEQFF
TRBJ2-7 | TRBV14 | few | TRBD1 | TGTGCCAGCAGCCCACTCCCGGAGGACAGGGTCATCTACGAGCAGTACTTC | CASSPLPEDRVIYEQYF
TRBJ2-1 | TRBV12-3/TRBV12-4 | . | . | TGTGCCAGCACCATAGGGACCGGTCGCTACAATGAGCAGTTCTTC | CASTIGTGRYNEQFF
TRBJ2-3 | TRBV12-3/TRBV12-4 | . | TRBD1 | TGTGCCAGCAGTCCCGCGGACAGGGGGCACATGGATACGCAGTATTTT | CASSPADRGHMDTQYF
TRBJ2-1 | TRBV20-1 | . | TRBD2 | TGCAGTGCTAGGAGCGGGATAGGTTTAAATGAGCAGTTCTTC | CSARSGIGLNEQFF
TRBJ2-5 | TRBV10-2 | many | . | TGCGCCAGCAGTGAGAGGGCCCGAGAGACCCAGTACTTC | CASSERARETQYF
TRBJ1-1 | TRBV2 | many | TRBD1 | TGTGCCAGCGGCCGTTGGACAGGGACGAACACTGAAGCTTTCTTT | CASGRWTGTNTEAFF
TRBJ1-2 | TRBV6-1 | many | . | TGTGCCAGCAGGGCTGGACTCATGAAATATGGCTACACCTTC | CASRAGLMKYGYTF
TRBJ2-3 | TRBV5-1 | few | TRBD2 | TGCGCCAGCAGCGGGGCTAGCGGGAGGGCCACAGATACGCAGTATTTT | CASSGASGRATDTQYF
TRBJ2-1 | TRBV9 | many | TRBD2 | TGTGCCAGCAGCGAAACTAGCGGGAGGGCCTGGTATGAGCAGTTCTTC | CASSETSGRAWYEQFF
TRBJ2-1 | TRBV5-8 | . | . | TGTGCCAGCAGCTTGGACATAGGGAGCTCCTACAATGAGCAGTTCTTC | CASSLDIGSSYNEQFF
TRBJ1-2 | TRBV2 | . | . | TGTGCCAGCATGTCCGACCGTTATGGCTACACCTTC | CASMSDRYGYTF
TRBJ1-1 | TRBV10-3 | many | . | TGTGCCATCACTCCTGGCGGGAACACTGAAGCTTTCTTT | CAITPGGNTEAFF
TRBJ2-6 | TRBV9 | many | . | TGTGCCAGCAGCGCGGGGTCAAGGGGCGGTTTCTTCTCTGGGGCCAACGTCCTGACTTTC | CASSAGSRGGFFSGANVLTF
TRBJ2-1 | TRBV27 | many | TRBD2 | TGTGCCAGCAGTTTAAGGATCGGACTAGCGGGAGTAATAGTTGCCAATGAGCAGTTCTTC | CASSLRIGLAGVIVANEQFF
TRBJ2-3 | TRBV29-1 | many | . | TGCAGCGTTGAAGGCGGAACCACAGATACGCAGTATTTT | CSVEGGTTDTQYF
TRBJ1-5 | TRBV2 | many | . | TGTGCCAGCGCCGACAGTGACGGCAATCAGCCCCAGCATTTT | CASADSDGNQPQHF
TRBJ2-6 | TRBV11-2 | many | . | TGTGCCAGCAGCTTCTACGGGGCCAACGTCCTGACTTTC | CASSFYGANVLTF
TRBJ1-4 | TRBV6-1 | many | . | TGTGCCAGCAGTACGGGGTTAGAACAGCGGAATGAAAAACTGTTTTTT | CASSTGLEQRNEKLFF
TRBJ2-4 | TRBV5-1 | many | TRBD1 | TGCGCCAGCAGCTACGGGACAGTAAAGGACATTCAGTACTTC | CASSYGTVKDIQYF
TRBJ1-2 | TRBV30 | . | . | TGTGCCTGGAGCCGCGGGGGGGGCAGCGGCTATGGCTACACCTTC | CAWSRGGGSGYGYTF
TRBJ1-1 | TRBV12-3/TRBV12-4 | many | . | TGTGCCAGCAGTTTATCGACCGGGCGAACTGAAGCTTTCTTT | CASSLSTGRTEAFF
TRBJ2-3 | TRBV20-1 | many | TRBD2 | TGCAGTGCTCTCTGGGACCTAGCGGGAGGGAAAGATACGCAGTATTTT | CSALWDLAGGKDTQYF
TRBJ1-1 | TRBV7-9 | few | . | TGTGCCAGCAGCCCCCGAAGCGCCTTGAACACTGAAGCTTTCTTT | CASSPRSALNTEAFF
TRBJ1-2 | TRBV5-8 | many | TRBD1 | TGTGCCAGCGGCCTGACAGGGGGCTTTGGCTACACCTTC | CASGLTGGFGYTF
TRBJ1-1 | TRBV19 | few | . | TGTGCCAGTAGTATGGATAGGGGGTACACTGAAGCTTTCTTT | CASSMDRGYTEAFF
TRBJ2-1 | TRBV12-3/TRBV12-4 | few | TRBD2 | TGTGCCAGCAGCTTTACTAGCGGATACAATGAGCAGTTCTTC | CASSFTSGYNEQFF
TRBJ1-1 | TRBV12-3/TRBV12-4 | many | . | TGTGCCAGCTCACCGAACACTGAAGCTTTCTTT | CASSPNTEAFF
TRBJ2-7 | TRBV20-1 | many | TRBD1 | TGCAGTGCTCACGACAGGGGCGACGAGCAGTACTTC | CSAHDRGDEQYF
TRBJ2-3 | TRBV11-2 | many | TRBD2 | TGTGCCAGCAGCTCAACAGCGCCGGGACTAGCGGGAGGAGATACGCAGTATTTT | CASSSTAPGLAGGDTQYF
TRBJ2-1 | TRBV9 | . | TRBD2 | TGTGCCAGCAGCGTAGGTGGGGGGAGCGGGAGCTCCTACAATGAGCAGTTCTTC | CASSVGGGSGSSYNEQFF
TRBJ2-3 | TRBV27 | many | . | TGTGCCAGCAGTTTTGGGGGAGCAGATACGCAGTATTTT | CASSFGGADTQYF
TRBJ2-3 | TRBV30 | many | TRBD2 | TGTGCCTGGGAACCGGGACTAGCGGGAGATACGCAGTATTTT | CAWEPGLAGDTQYF
TRBJ2-2 | TRBV6-5 | once | TRBD2 | TGTGCCAGCAGTTACTCGGCTAGCGGAGCCTACACCGGGGAGCTGTTTTTT | CASSYSASGAYTGELFF
TRBJ1-1 | TRBV7-2 | many | . | TGTGCCAGCACCTTTCAAGGTATGAACACTGAAGCTTTCTTT | CASTFQGMNTEAFF
TRBJ2-7 | TRBV7-3 | many | TRBD1 | TGTGCCAGCAGCACAGGGGCTACGAGCTCCTACGAGCAGTACTTC | CASSTGATSSYEQYF
TRBJ2-1 | TRBV9 | many | TRBD2 | TGTGCCAGCAGCGCTCAATCCGGGACTAGCGGGTACCATGAGCAGTTCTTC | CASSAQSGTSGYHEQFF
TRBJ2-2 | TRBV19 | . | . | TGTGCCAGTAGTATAATCGGCAGGGGTCCCACCGGGGAGCTGTTTTTT | CASSIIGRGPTGELFF
TRBJ1-5 | TRBV11-2 | many | . | TGTGCCAGCAGCCCCGAGGGCAGGCAGCCCCAGCATTTT | CASSPEGRQPQHF
TRBJ1-6 | TRBV6-5 | many | . | TGTGCCAGCAGTTCTAGCGGCCGAGCCTATAATTCACCCCTCCACTTT | CASSSSGRAYNSPLHF
TRBJ1-5 | TRBV27 | many | . | TGTGCCAGCAGTTCGTACCTCGGGGGAAATCAGCCCCAGCATTTT | CASSSYLGGNQPQHF
TRBJ1-2 | TRBV30 | . | . | TGTGCCTGGAGAACAGGGCGGATCTATGGCTACACCTTC | CAWRTGRIYGYTF
TRBJ2-1 | TRBV20-1 | few | TRBD2 | TGCAGCTCTAATATAGCGGGAGTGGCAAATGAGCAGTTCTTC | CSSNIAGVANEQFF
TRBJ2-2 | TRBV20-1 | few | . | TGCAGTGCTAGCTTGAGCGGCACCGGGGAGCTGTTTTTT | CSASLSGTGELFF